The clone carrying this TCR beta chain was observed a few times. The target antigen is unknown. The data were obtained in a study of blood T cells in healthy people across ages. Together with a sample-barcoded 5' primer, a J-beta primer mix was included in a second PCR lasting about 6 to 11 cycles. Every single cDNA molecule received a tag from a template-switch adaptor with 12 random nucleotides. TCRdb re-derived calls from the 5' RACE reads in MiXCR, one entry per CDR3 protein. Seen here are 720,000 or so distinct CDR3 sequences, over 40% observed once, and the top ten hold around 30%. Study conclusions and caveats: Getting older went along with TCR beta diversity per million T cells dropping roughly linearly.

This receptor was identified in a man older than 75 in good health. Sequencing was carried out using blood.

Here the CDR3 reads CASHRTGSDTEAFF. Here the CDR3 DNA reads TGTGCCAGCCACAGGACAGGGTCAGACACTGAAGCTTTCTTT. The chain carries TRBV2 and TRBJ1-1; TRBD1 matches 8 bases. The trim removed 8 bases at V and 3 bases at J, leaving 8 bases unmatched. CDR1 and CDR2 (germline): SNHLY, FYNNEI. The CDR3 runs 14 residues.